This T cell receptor (beta chain) was found in a study of glioma-infiltrating T cells after dendritic cell vaccination. Looking at the study overall: The vaccine used monocyte-derived dendritic cells pulsed overnight with autologous tumor lysate.

Remarks on this clone: What it binds is unknown.

Trimming removed 2 bases at V and 6 bases at J, with 14 bases between. The germline CDR1 and CDR2 sequences are MNHNY and SVGAGI (reference sequence). The CDR3 runs to 15 residues. Study outcomes and limitations: The cohort had few patients with full blood and tumor sets.

Sequencing used immunoSEQ multiplex PCR; TCRdb keeps in-frame clones, though not all of them. Of 90,000 to 100,000 clones listed, about 79% are singletons. The receptor was isolated from a human donor with glioblastoma. Sequenced here: blood, sampled before dendritic cell vaccination. V gene TRBV6-6 combines with J gene TRBJ2-1, with a possible D match to TRBD2 (6 bases). The CDR3 region is CASSYGGIKSNEQFF. The CDR3 DNA is TGTGCCAGCAGTTACGGGGGGATTAAGAGCAATGAGCAGTTCTTC.